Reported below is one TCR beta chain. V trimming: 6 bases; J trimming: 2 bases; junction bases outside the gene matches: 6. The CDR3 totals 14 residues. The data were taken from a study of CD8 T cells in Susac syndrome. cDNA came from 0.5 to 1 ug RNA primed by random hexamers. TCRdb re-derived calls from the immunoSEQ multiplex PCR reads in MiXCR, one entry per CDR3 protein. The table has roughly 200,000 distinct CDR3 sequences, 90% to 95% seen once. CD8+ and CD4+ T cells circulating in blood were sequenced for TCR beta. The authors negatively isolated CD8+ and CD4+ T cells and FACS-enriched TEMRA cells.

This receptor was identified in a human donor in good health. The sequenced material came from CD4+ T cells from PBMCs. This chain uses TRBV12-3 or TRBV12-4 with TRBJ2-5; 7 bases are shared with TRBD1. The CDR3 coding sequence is TGTGCCAGCAGGCCATCAGGGGGACAAGAGACCCAGTACTTC. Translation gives CASRPSGGQETQYF.